A single sample is the source of the 20 T cell receptor beta chains below, sequenced in a study of CD8 T cells in Susac syndrome. After extraction with the RNeasy kit, about 0.45 to 1 ug of the RNA was reverse transcribed using random hexamers. TCRdb re-called the immunoSEQ multiplex PCR reads through MiXCR, storing one row per CDR3 protein. The repertoire holds a few hundred thousand distinct CDR3 sequences, approximately 94% seen once, with approximately 0.15% in the top ten. The sequenced sample was CD4+ T cells from PBMCs. These receptors came from a human donor with Susac syndrome.

In this sample, this clonotype turned up once. The J gene is TRBJ2-5, the V gene TRBV4-1, with a possible D match to TRBD2 (5 bases). The germline gives CDR1 MGHRA, CDR2 YSYEKL. The V gene lost 4 bases and the J gene lost 5 bases, with 17 bases spanning the gap. The length of the CDR3 is 15 residues. The CDR3 spells CASSRGYGEGETQYF. The CDR3 DNA reads as TGCGCCAGCAGCCGCGGCTACGGGGAAGGGGAGACCCAGTACTTC.

The chain links TRBV12-3 or TRBV12-4 to TRBJ2-5; 9 bases line up with TRBD2. V lost 6 bases and J lost 2; bases outside the gene matches: 7. The CDR3 is 15 residues long. The CDR3 reads CASSLSAGGQETQYF. The CDR3, as DNA: TGTGCCAGCAGCCTCTCAGCGGGGGGTCAAGAGACCCAGTACTTC.

This chain connects TRBV2 to TRBJ2-4; 12 bases align to TRBD2. This CDR3 comprises 16 residues. Germline assignment: CDR1 SNHLY and CDR2 FYNNEI. The junction had 11 bases not matched to a gene; V was cut back by 5 bases and J by 9 bases. This CDR3 is CASSSSSGGALGIQYF. CDR3 sequence (DNA): TGTGCCAGCAGTTCTTCTAGCGGGGGGGCCCTGGGCATTCAGTACTTC.

The J gene is TRBJ2-3, the V gene TRBV19, with TRBD2 identical over 10 bases. The germline V gene has CDR1 LNHDA and CDR2 SQIVND (reference sequence). V lost 5 bases, J lost 6 bases, and 2 bases stayed unmatched. The CDR3 extends over 13 amino acids. The CDR3 region has the DNA TGTGCCAGTAGTCCGGGACTAGCGGATACGCAGTATTTT. It codes for CASSPGLADTQYF.

The chain joins TRBV20-1 to TRBJ2-3; 12 bases are shared with TRBD2. The CDR3 loop spans 15 amino acids. V dropped 6 bases and J dropped 10; count of bases not matched to a gene: 14. Germline V gene data show CDR1 as DFQATT and CDR2 as SNEGSKA (reference sequence). CDR3 loop: CSALTSGGARTPQYF. The CDR3 region has the DNA TGCAGTGCCTTGACTAGCGGGGGCGCCCGCACCCCGCAGTATTTT.

V gene TRBV21-1 combines with J gene TRBJ1-1; the D segment call TRBD1 is taken from the table without a DNA check. TRBV21-1 is classified as a pseudogene. This CDR3 is 15 amino acids long. The DNA of the CDR3 is TGTGCCAGCAGCCCCACGGACAGGTGGAACACTGAAGCTTTCTTT. Translated, it gives CASSPTDRWNTEAFF.

This rearrangement joins TRBV19 to TRBJ2-1; 7 nucleotides match TRBD1. CDR1 is LNHDA and CDR2 is SQIVND in the germline V gene (reference sequence). CDR3 length: 17 amino acids. V lost 5 bases, J lost 0 bases, and 10 bases stayed unmatched. The CDR3 DNA is TGTGCCAGTAGTGGCAACAGGGGTGTTGGCTCCTACAATGAGCAGTTCTTC. Protein: CASSGNRGVGSYNEQFF.

This sequence joins TRBV10-3 and TRBJ1-1; D possibly corresponds to TRBD1 (5 bases). V gave up 2 bases and J gave up 1 base, with 5 bases separating them. This CDR3 is built from 13 residues. Germline V gives CDR1 ENHRY, CDR2 SYGVKD. CDR3 DNA: TGTGCCATCAGTGAGGACAGGAACACTGAAGCTTTCTTT. It yields the protein CAISEDRNTEAFF.

This chain joins TRBV4-1 and TRBJ1-1; D gene unclear. Per the germline V gene, CDR1 is MGHRA and CDR2 is YSYEKL. V was cut by 1 base and J by 1 base, with 10 bases left in between. The CDR3 has 15 amino acids. For the CDR3, the DNA is TGCGCCAGCAGCCAAGCTAGGGAGGGGAACACTGAAGCTTTCTTT. Its protein product is CASSQAREGNTEAFF.

This rearrangement joins TRBV20-1 to TRBJ1-1; 7 bases line up with TRBD1. CDR1 and CDR2 (germline): DFQATT, SNEGSKA (reference sequence). CDR3 size: 14 residues. The junction had 6 bases not matched to a gene; V was cut back by 5 bases and J by 0 bases. The CDR3 sequence is CSAFTTGLNTEAFF. The CDR3 nucleotides are TGCAGTGCTTTTACGACAGGGTTGAACACTGAAGCTTTCTTT.

The chain carries TRBV24-1 and TRBJ2-1; the D gene is possibly TRBD2 (6 bases). Trimming left V 10 bases short and J 0 bases short, with 18 bases between. Per germline, CDR1 KGHDR and CDR2 SFDVKD. This CDR3 has 16 residues. CDR3 sequence: CATSRAGSGSYNEQFF. DNA of the CDR3: TGTGCCACATCCCGCGCGGGGTCTGGCTCCTACAATGAGCAGTTCTTC.

This chain uses TRBV6-6 with TRBJ2-4, with D possibly being TRBD2 (6 bases). Trimming took 8 bases from V and 7 from J, leaving 18 bases between them. The germline V gene has CDR1 MNHNY and CDR2 SVGAGI (reference sequence). This CDR3 has 14 amino acids. The CDR3 here is CASRDGGEQNIQYF. As DNA, the CDR3 is TGTGCCAGCCGAGACGGAGGGGAGCAGAACATTCAGTACTTC.

V and J are TRBV7-2 and TRBJ1-2, with TRBD1 matching 9 bases. CDR1 is SGHTA and CDR2 is FQGNSA in the germline V gene. The CDR3 runs to 13 residues. The ends lost 6 bases at V and 8 bases at J; junction bases unmatched: 7. DNA for the CDR3: TGTGCCAGCAGTAGGACAGGGGCCTCCGGCTACACCTTC. Its translation: CASSRTGASGYTF. The whole variable domain, remainder taken from reference TRBV7-2 and TRBJ1-2, is GAGVSQSPSNKVTEKGKDVELRCDPISGHTALYWYRQSLGQGLEFLIYFQGNSAPDKSGLPSDRFSAERTGGSVSTLTIQRTQQEDSAVYLCASSRTGASGYTFGSGTRLTVV.

The chain uses TRBV12-3 or TRBV12-4 and TRBJ2-1; 7 bases align to TRBD1. V shed 5 bases and J 5 bases; nucleotides not matched to a gene: 9. The CDR3 is made up of 15 amino acids. The CDR3 sequence is CASSPTGLSHNEQFF. The CDR3 coding sequence is TGTGCCAGCAGTCCGACAGGGCTTAGCCACAATGAGCAGTTCTTC.

The chain uses TRBV2 and TRBJ2-7, with D possibly being TRBD1 (6 bases). Looked up from germline, CDR1 is SNHLY and CDR2 is FYNNEI. The V gene lost 7 bases and the J gene lost 0 bases, with 16 bases spanning the gap. CDR3 size: 15 residues. CDR3 loop: CASISTGQSSYEQYF. The CDR3 DNA is TGTGCCAGCATTTCCACAGGACAGAGCTCCTACGAGCAGTACTTC. Combining the CDR3 with reference TRBV2 and TRBJ2-7 gives the whole variable domain EPEVTQTPSHQVTQMGQEVILRCVPISNHLYFYWYRQILGQKVEFLVSFYNNEISEKSEIFDDQFSVERPDGSNFTLKIRSTKLEDSAMYFCASISTGQSSYEQYFGPGTRLTVT.

This chain joins TRBV9 and TRBJ2-7; D might be TRBD1 or TRBD2, each matching 5 bases. V was trimmed by 0 bases and J by 0 bases, leaving 7 bases between them. Germline V gene sequence: CDR1 SGDLS, CDR2 YYNGEE. CDR3 length equals 14 residues. CDR3 nucleotide sequence: TGTGCCAGCAGCGTAGGGGACGGCTCCTACGAGCAGTACTTC. It yields the protein CASSVGDGSYEQYF.

This chain joins TRBV10-3 and TRBJ2-3, with a tentative D call TRBD2 (6 bases). The CDR3 is 16 amino acids. Germline V gene data show CDR1 as ENHRY and CDR2 as SYGVKD. Between the trimmed V and J ends, which lost 0 bases and 0 bases, there was a span of 10 bases. DNA of the CDR3: TGTGCCATCAGTGAGTCGGGCGGGGAAAGCACAGATACGCAGTATTTT. Its protein product is CAISESGGESTDTQYF.

The rearrangement links TRBV2 to TRBJ2-1; TRBD1 might be the D (6 bases). The V gene's germline CDR1 is SNHLY and CDR2 FYNNEI. The length of the CDR3 is 13 residues. Trimming cost V 6 bases and J 10 bases, with 16 bases left between them. The chain's CDR3 is CASSPSQGREQFF. CDR3 DNA: TGTGCCAGCAGCCCATCTCAGGGGCGGGAGCAGTTCTTC.

The chain uses TRBV6-5 and TRBJ2-7; D not resolved. Trimming pared 6 bases from V and 1 base from J, leaving 10 bases between. The CDR3 runs 13 residues. Germline loops: CDR1 MNHEY, CDR2 SVGAGI. The CDR3 loop reads CASSLISSYEQYF. Here the CDR3 DNA reads TGTGCCAGCAGCTTAATTAGTTCCTACGAGCAGTACTTC.

The V and J genes are TRBV4-3 and TRBJ1-1; D ambiguous. V shed 0 bases and J shed 7 bases, with 9 bases lying between them. CDR1 and CDR2 (germline): LGHNA, YSLEER. This CDR3 contains 13 residues. CDR3 sequence (DNA): TGCGCCAGCAGCCAAGATAGAACCGGTGAAGCTTTCTTT. Amino acids: CASSQDRTGEAFF.